The next 5 T cell receptor beta chains were all read from a single sample in a study of shared clonotypes between healthy human individuals. The protocol was immunoSEQ multiplex PCR, while the TCRdb copy is restricted to in-frame clones and leaves out a portion. Among millions of clones listed, approximately 94% were seen once. It was CD45RO-negative cells, positively selected for CCR7, that made up naive CD8 cells, with terminally differentiated effector memory CD45RA+ cells excluded. Material for sequencing was naive CD8+ T cells from PBMCs. These receptors all stem from a man in his late teens or twenties in good health. Some clones in this sample may be carry-over from other donors' samples.

The rearrangement uses TRBV7-2 and TRBJ1-5; no firm D call. The CDR3 runs 14 residues. Germline V gene sequence: CDR1 SGHTA, CDR2 FQGNSA. The V gene lost 3 bases and the J gene lost 0 bases, with 6 bases spanning the gap. CDR3 DNA: TGTGCCAGCAGCTTCGTGGGTAGCAATCAGCCCCAGCATTTT. The encoded protein is CASSFVGSNQPQHF. The variable domain in full, completed from reference TRBV7-2 and TRBJ1-5, reads GAGVSQSPSNKVTEKGKDVELRCDPISGHTALYWYRQSLGQGLEFLIYFQGNSAPDKSGLPSDRFSAERTGGSVSTLTIQRTQQEDSAVYLCASSFVGSNQPQHFGDGTRLSIL.

This clone was counted a single time. The rearrangement links TRBV27 to TRBJ1-2, with D unresolved. CDR3 size: 15 residues. V lost 4 bases and J 7 bases, leaving 19 bases between the germline ends. Germline V lookup: CDR1 MNHEY, CDR2 SMNVEV (reference sequence). Here the CDR3 reads CASSSSGRMTLGYTF. The CDR3 nucleotides are TGTGCCAGCAGTTCCAGCGGACGGATGACACTTGGCTACACCTTC.

The rearrangement joins TRBV6-1 to TRBJ1-3; D not certain. The CDR3 has 16 amino acids. Germline CDR1 reads MNHNS; CDR2 reads SASEGT. The V and J ends lost 2 bases and 0 bases respectively, with 11 bases between them. CDR3 in amino acids: CASSERLRLSGNTIYF. In nucleotides, the CDR3 is TGTGCCAGCAGTGAACGGCTACGGCTCTCTGGAAACACCATATATTTT.

V usage is TRBV29-1 and J usage is TRBJ2-7; the D gene is possibly TRBD2 (6 bases). V was cut by 4 bases and J by 2 bases, with 15 bases left in between. Germline loops: CDR1 SQVTM, CDR2 ANQGSEA. The CDR3 has 14 amino acids. The CDR3 protein is CSVGGREYPYEQYF. The CDR3 DNA reads TGCAGCGTTGGCGGCCGGGAGTATCCCTACGAGCAGTACTTC.

J is TRBJ2-6 and V is TRBV4-1; the D gene is possibly TRBD1 (6 bases). The CDR3 is 19 amino acids. With 6 bases removed from V and 0 bases from J, the gap between germline ends came to 21 bases. Germline V lookup: CDR1 MGHRA, CDR2 YSYEKL. CDR3 amino acids: CASRINVGRDNSGANVLTF. Written as DNA, the CDR3 is TGCGCCAGCAGAATCAATGTTGGCAGGGACAACTCTGGGGCCAACGTCCTGACTTTC.